Detailed here is one T cell receptor (beta chain). Its antigen remains unidentified. No much larger clonotype is one base removed from it; base qualities were not supplied. The entry originates in a study of blood T cell repertoires in COVID-19 (dated by TCRdb to 2018 to 2021). Describing the broader study: Collaborator samples came from the United States, Italy and Spain and covered acute and convalescent phases of COVID-19. The material from the prospective study consisted of cDNA or gDNA derived from T cells, B-cell-depleted T cells, or PBMCs. The dataset comprised deeply sampled blood TCRbeta repertoires from subjects exposed to, actively infected with, or recovered from COVID-19. The repertoires were released in a freely available public database intended as a resource for research on the immune response to SARS-CoV-2. Samples came from the ongoing ImmuneRACE study (first 160 participants) plus 1,254 subjects from 6 global collaborators. Sample metadata almost always included a de-identified subject ID, COVID-19 status, age in years and sex. Where available, HLA class I and class II types were taken from metadata supplied by the sample provider and were not determined by assay-based typing. The paper's findings and limits, for the study overall: How much clinical and demographic metadata was included differed by source and by participant, and the metadata was provided uncurated.

Compared with germline, V lacks 6 bases and J lacks 7 bases; bases without a gene match: 5. The CDR1 and CDR2 encoded by the germline V gene are SNHLY and FYNNEI. The CDR3 numbers 13 residues from cysteine through phenylalanine. The DNA shown is the 39-base CDR3, in frame from base 1. TCRbeta CDR3 regions were amplified from genomic DNA using the immunoSEQ Assay, a bias-controlled multiplex PCR. In the paper's pipeline: The number of nucleated cells in each sample was estimated from the amplification of reference gene primers within the assay. To quantify the absolute abundance of each unique TCRbeta CDR3 rearrangement, sequence reads were collapsed and filtered. Productive Simpson clonality was computed per sample as the square root of Simpson's diversity index over productive rearrangements. Sourced from immuneACCESS, this table was stored by TCRdb with only in-frame sequences that have V and J called. A share of the clones is absent; for the studies checked, an unresolved V gene accounts for under half, and the remainder has no known explanation. Clone size and V and J calls were adopted from that table, with D and trimming inferred from the DNA. Present in this sample are roughly 69,000 clones, over 65% of which were seen just once. Over 12% of the sample lies in the top ten.

In Seattle, one collaborating source enrolled patients while the infection was active and tracked those patients longitudinally over the course of disease. Each collaborating institution followed its own protocols to collect whole blood in K2EDTA tubes. For TCRbeta analysis, collaborators shipped samples in one of three forms: frozen whole blood, isolated PBMCs, or DNA extracted from either of those sample types. Sequences were obtained from peripheral blood. The receptor chain draws on TRBV2 and TRBJ2-3, with TRBD1 identical over 9 junction bases. This clonotype was obtained from a man aged 60-69 years with COVID-19, enrolled during active disease. The CDR3 here reads CASRRQGDNTQYF. Here is the DNA: TGTGCCAGCAGGCGACAGGGGGATAATACGCAGTATTTT. The variable domain in full, with residues beyond the CDR3 obtained from the reference TRBV2 and TRBJ2-3 genes, is EPEVTQTPSHQVTQMGQEVILRCVPISNHLYFYWYRQILGQKVEFLVSFYNNEISEKSEIFDDQFSVERPDGSNFTLKIRSTKLEDSAMYFCASRRQGDNTQYFGPGTRLTVL.